The 20 T cell receptor beta chains given below trace back to one sample, sequenced in a study of OX40 agonist ivuxolimab in advanced cancers. Assay used: immunoSEQ multiplex PCR; TCRdb lists only in-frame clones, some missing. The data show roughly 41,000 clones, 70% to 90% seen once. The sequencing here drew on CD4+ or CD8+ T cells sorted from blood, taken in a trial of the OX40 agonist ivuxolimab. All receptors come from an adult with an advanced solid tumor such as melanoma, head and neck, liver or kidney cancer.

The rearrangement uses TRBV9 and TRBJ1-2, with D tentatively TRBD1 (6 bases). Germline CDR1 reads SGDLS; CDR2 reads YYNGEE. The CDR3 contains 18 residues. V was trimmed by 3 bases and J by 6 bases, leaving 27 bases between them. As DNA, the CDR3 is TGTGCCAGCAGCGGAACCGGGACACTTCTCCACCGCGGGAATGGCTACACCTTC. Translating gives CASSGTGTLLHRGNGYTF.

This clone is medium-sized (0.01 to 0.1%). The chain carries TRBV28 and TRBJ1-2, with 8 bases fitting TRBD1. V shed 5 bases, J shed 4 bases, and the junction held 9 bases outside the gene matches. Germline V gives CDR1 MDHEN, CDR2 SYDVKM. The CDR3 is made up of 15 amino acids. CDR3 DNA sequence: TGTGCCAGCAGTCAGGCGACAGGGGTTTCCTATGGCTACACCTTC. Translation: CASSQATGVSYGYTF.

The rearrangement joins TRBV7-9 to TRBJ2-7; 9 bases agree with TRBD1. V shed 3 bases, J shed 4 bases, and the junction held 4 bases outside the gene matches. Germline V gene sequence: CDR1 SEHNR, CDR2 FQNEAQ (reference sequence). The CDR3 consists of 14 residues. CDR3 DNA sequence: TGTGCCAGCAGCTTCCGGGACAGGGAATACGAGCAGTACTTC. Translation: CASSFRDREYEQYF.

This chain connects TRBV4-3 to TRBJ2-1; the D gene is possibly TRBD2 (6 bases). CDR3 size: 16 residues. From germline, CDR1 is LGHNA and CDR2 YSLEER. Trimming cost V 0 bases and J 0 bases, with 9 bases left between them. CDR3 sequence reads: CASSQDGGTSYNEQFF. DNA for the CDR3: TGCGCCAGCAGCCAAGATGGCGGGACCTCCTACAATGAGCAGTTCTTC.

The DNA of the CDR3 is TGTGCCAGCGTCCACCGGGACAGGGGGCTTACTGGGGCCAACGTCCTGACTTTC. It yields the protein CASVHRDRGLTGANVLTF. The V and J genes are TRBV7-2 and TRBJ2-6, with TRBD1 identical over 12 bases. Unmatched junction bases numbered 10, after V lost 8 bases and J lost 2 bases. CDR1 and CDR2 from the germline V gene are SGHTA and FQGNSA. CDR3 length: 18 amino acids.

This clone appeared a single time. V is TRBV19 and J is TRBJ1-5, with D uncertain. Trimming took off 7 bases at V and 2 bases at J, with 12 bases between the two ends. The CDR3 covers 14 residues. Germline values: CDR1 LNHDA, CDR2 SQIVND (reference sequence). The CDR3 reads CASKWAARNQPQHF. The CDR3 DNA reads as TGTGCCAGTAAATGGGCCGCCCGCAATCAGCCCCAGCATTTT. Using reference TRBV19 and TRBJ1-5 for the parts outside the CDR3, the full variable domain is DGGITQSPKYLFRKEGQNVTLSCEQNLNHDAMYWYRQDPGQGLRLIYYSQIVNDFQKGDIAEGYSVSREKKESFPLTVTSAQKNPTAFYLCASKWAARNQPQHFGDGTRLSIL.

The chain carries TRBV4-3 and TRBJ2-3, with D uncertain. The CDR3 is made up of 15 amino acids. V dropped 0 bases and J dropped 6 bases, with 13 bases sitting between them. The V gene's germline CDR1 is LGHNA and CDR2 YSLEER. CDR3 bases: TGCGCCAGCAGCCAAGAACTTCTGCGCGAGGATACGCAGTATTTT. Encoded protein: CASSQELLREDTQYF.

This clone showed up just once. This rearrangement joins TRBV5-1 to TRBJ2-3; weak D call: TRBD1 (6 bases). Germline CDR1 reads SGHRS; CDR2 reads YFSETQ. There are 16 residues in the CDR3. V was cut by 3 bases and J by 0 bases, with 14 bases left in between. The CDR3 coding sequence is TGCGCCAGCAGCTCCAAACGGGACACCAGCACAGATACGCAGTATTTT. Protein product: CASSSKRDTSTDTQYF.

This clone appeared a single time. The J gene is TRBJ1-3, the V gene TRBV29-1, with D possibly TRBD1 on 5 matching bases. CDR1 is SQVTM and CDR2 is ANQGSEA in the germline V gene. CDR3 length: 16 residues. Trimming took 1 base from V and 0 from J, leaving 13 bases between them. The chain's CDR3 is CSVEVRDVNSGNTIYF. The CDR3 DNA reads TGCAGCGTTGAAGTGAGGGACGTCAACTCTGGAAACACCATATATTTT. Combining the CDR3 with reference TRBV29-1 and TRBJ1-3 gives the whole variable domain SAVISQKPSRDICQRGTSLTIQCQVDSQVTMMFWYRQQPGQSLTLIATANQGSEATYESGFVIDKFPISRPNLTFSTLTVSNMSPEDSSIYLCSVEVRDVNSGNTIYFGEGSWLTVV.

The chain links TRBV11-2 to TRBJ2-7; tentatively, D is TRBD1 (6 bases). The germline gives CDR1 SGHAT, CDR2 FQNNGV. V was clipped by 5 bases and J by 2 bases, with 10 bases between them. There are 13 residues in the CDR3. CDR3 nucleotide sequence: TGTGCCAGCAGCCCCCCAGGGGCCTACGAGCAGTACTTC. Residues: CASSPPGAYEQYF.

The chain links TRBV7-6 to TRBJ2-7, with D possibly TRBD2 on 6 matching bases. Germline CDR1 SGHVS, CDR2 FNYEAQ. The V gene lost 5 bases and the J gene lost 5 bases, with 13 bases spanning the gap. This CDR3 contains 13 residues. The CDR3 nucleotides read TGTGCCAGCAGCCCCGGGGGTAGGAACGAGCAGTACTTC. As protein: CASSPGGRNEQYF.

The chain links TRBV4-1 to TRBJ1-2; perhaps TRBD1 as D (5 bases). Looked up from germline, CDR1 is MGHRA and CDR2 is YSYEKL. There are 14 residues in the CDR3. V shed 5 bases and J shed 8 bases, with 18 bases lying between them. The CDR3 loop reads CASSGTFPPDGYTF. CDR3 DNA sequence: TGCGCCAGCAGCGGGACTTTCCCGCCGGACGGCTACACCTTC.

The V gene is TRBV11-3, the J gene TRBJ1-3; 9 bases are shared with TRBD1. Germline values: CDR1 SGHNT, CDR2 YENEEA. The CDR3 is 14 residues long. The ends lost 5 bases at V and 2 bases at J; junction bases unmatched: 1. The CDR3 DNA sequence: TGTGCCAGCAGCGACAGGGGGGCTGGAAACACCATATATTTT. It codes for CASSDRGAGNTIYF.

This chain links TRBV6-5 with TRBJ2-7, with 8 bases lining up with TRBD1. This CDR3 comprises 15 residues. CDR1 is MNHEY and CDR2 is SVGAGI in the germline V gene. V lost 6 bases and J lost 0; bases outside the gene matches: 7. CDR3 DNA: TGTGCCAGCAGAAAAGGGACAGGCAGCTCCTACGAGCAGTACTTC. This translates into CASRKGTGSSYEQYF.

The chain links TRBV27 to TRBJ2-7; the match to TRBD1 covers 8 bases. After removal of 2 bases from V and 2 bases from J, the junction contained 2 bases not matched to a gene. This CDR3 contains 14 residues. Per the germline V gene, CDR1 is MNHEY and CDR2 is SMNVEV (reference sequence). The DNA for the CDR3 is TGTGCCAGCAGTTTAGGACAGGGCCCCTACGAGCAGTACTTC. Amino acid sequence: CASSLGQGPYEQYF.

This chain uses TRBV6-1 with TRBJ2-7; TRBD2 might be the D (6 bases). Trimming left V 4 bases short and J 4 bases short, with 11 bases between. Germline loops: CDR1 MNHNS, CDR2 SASEGT. This CDR3 comprises 13 residues. The chain's CDR3 is CASSGLVWYEQYF. The CDR3, as DNA: TGTGCCAGCAGTGGACTAGTGTGGTACGAGCAGTACTTC.

The chain couples TRBV29-1 to TRBJ2-5; D is ambiguous. Trimming removed 3 bases at V and 2 bases at J, with 10 bases between. CDR3 size: 13 residues. Germline CDR1 reads SQVTM; CDR2 reads ANQGSEA. CDR3 nucleotide sequence: TGCAGCGTTGACTGGGAAGTACAAGAGACCCAGTACTTC. As protein: CSVDWEVQETQYF.

The rearrangement links TRBV6-6 to TRBJ1-5; D might be TRBD1 (6 bases). Trimming left V 6 bases short and J 2 bases short, with 14 bases between. This CDR3 is built from 15 residues. From germline, CDR1 is MNHNY and CDR2 SVGAGI (reference sequence). The CDR3 DNA reads as TGTGCCAGCAGGTTCCTTACAGGGCGCAATCAGCCCCAGCATTTT. It encodes CASRFLTGRNQPQHF.

The chain has TRBV4-2 and TRBJ2-1; no reliable D call. Deletions cut 4 bases from V and 7 bases from J, with 14 bases between. The CDR3 has 14 amino acids. The germline V gene has CDR1 LGHNA and CDR2 YNFKEQ. The CDR3 here is CASSPELGLNEQFF. CDR3 coding DNA: TGTGCCAGCAGCCCAGAGCTCGGGTTGAATGAGCAGTTCTTC.

The chain combines TRBV29-1 with TRBJ1-2; 11 bases agree with TRBD1. V lost 7 bases, J lost 5 bases, and 9 bases stayed unmatched. CDR3 length: 14 residues. Germline CDR1 is SQVTM and CDR2 is ANQGSEA. CDR3 nucleotide sequence: TGCAGCGCGATACCTGGGACAGGGGGTTATGGCTACACCTTC. Protein: CSAIPGTGGYGYTF.